This TCR beta chain was sequenced in a study of cytomegalovirus exposure and HLA in healthy donors. The PCR used 60 Vbeta and 13 Jbeta primers. Measured with immunoSEQ multiplex PCR; TCRdb has only the in-frame clones, and not every one. The sample lists about 95,000 clones; 55% to 75% were seen once. The specimen sequenced was PBMCs. The TCR sequence derives from a woman in her forties or fifties in good health and CMV-seropositive.

CDR3 protein: CASSPMDRDREETQYF. CDR3 in DNA: TGTGCCAGCAGCCCTATGGACCGGGACAGGGAAGAGACCCAGTACTTC. The chain carries TRBV9 and TRBJ2-5, with 9 nucleotides matching TRBD1. This CDR3 region has 16 residues. The V and J ends lost 4 bases and 3 bases, in that order; junction bases with no gene match: 10. Germline V CDR1 and CDR2: SGDLS, YYNGEE.